This T cell receptor beta chain derives from a study of blood T cell repertoires in COVID-19. This clone has just a few counts. The CDR3 runs to 15 residues. The germline V gene has CDR1 MNHNY and CDR2 SVGAGI (reference sequence). V shed 2 bases and J shed 5 bases, with 16 bases lying between them. The repertoire was sequenced with immunoSEQ multiplex PCR; TCRdb's copy has only in-frame clones and lacks some. The sample contains some 27,000 clones, roughly three quarters of which appear only once. This receptor was taken from a man between 65 and 85 years old with acute or convalescent COVID-19. The source material was peripheral blood. The gene calls are TRBV6-6 and TRBJ2-7, with D tentatively TRBD1 (6 bases). The CDR3 sequence is CASSYGRGSLNEQYF. The CDR3 coding sequence is TGTGCCAGCAGTTACGGCAGGGGTTCCTTAAACGAGCAGTACTTC.